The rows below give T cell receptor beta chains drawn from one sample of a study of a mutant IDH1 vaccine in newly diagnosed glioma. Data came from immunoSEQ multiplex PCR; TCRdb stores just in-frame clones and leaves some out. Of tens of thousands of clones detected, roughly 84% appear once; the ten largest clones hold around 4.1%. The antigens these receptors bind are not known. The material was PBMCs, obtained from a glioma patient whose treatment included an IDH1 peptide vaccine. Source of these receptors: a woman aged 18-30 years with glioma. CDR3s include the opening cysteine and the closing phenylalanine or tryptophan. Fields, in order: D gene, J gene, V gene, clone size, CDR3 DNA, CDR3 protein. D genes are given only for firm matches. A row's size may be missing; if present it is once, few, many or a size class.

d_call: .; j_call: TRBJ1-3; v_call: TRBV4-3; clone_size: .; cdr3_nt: TGCGCCAGCAGCCAATTTGGGGGGGTGTCGGCAGGAAACACCATATATTTT; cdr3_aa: CASSQFGGVSAGNTIYF
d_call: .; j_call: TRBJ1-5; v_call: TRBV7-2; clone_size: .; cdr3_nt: TGTGCCAGCAGCTCCAGGGGTGGGAATCAGCCCCAGCATTTT; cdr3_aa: CASSSRGGNQPQHF
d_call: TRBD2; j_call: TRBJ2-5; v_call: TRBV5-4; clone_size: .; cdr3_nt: TGTGCCAGCAGCTTGGCCCTAGCGGGAGAGACCCAGTACTTC; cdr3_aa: CASSLALAGETQYF
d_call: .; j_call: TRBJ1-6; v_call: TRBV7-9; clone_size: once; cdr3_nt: TGTGCCAGCAGCTTAGAGGGGGACAATTCACCCCTCCACTTT; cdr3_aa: CASSLEGDNSPLHF
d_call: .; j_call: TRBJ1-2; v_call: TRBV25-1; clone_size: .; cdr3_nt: TGTGCCAGCAGTGACCTCACGTATGGCTACACCTTC; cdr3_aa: CASSDLTYGYTF
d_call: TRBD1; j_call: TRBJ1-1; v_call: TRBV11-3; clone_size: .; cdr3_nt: TGTGCCAGCAGCCTTAGGACAGGGAACACTGAAGCTTTCTTT; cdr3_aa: CASSLRTGNTEAFF
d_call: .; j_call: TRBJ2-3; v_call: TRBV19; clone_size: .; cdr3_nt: TGTGCCAGTAGTATCCGGGGAGATACGCAGTATTTT; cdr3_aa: CASSIRGDTQYF
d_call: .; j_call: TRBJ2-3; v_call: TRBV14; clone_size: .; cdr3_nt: TGTGCCAGCAGCGATGCGGATCTCATACCCCATACGCAGTATTTT; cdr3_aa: CASSDADLIPHTQYF
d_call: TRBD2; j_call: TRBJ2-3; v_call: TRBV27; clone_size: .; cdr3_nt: TGTGCCAGCAGTTTATTGGGCACGGCTAGCGGGGCAGATACGCAGTATTTT; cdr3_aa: CASSLLGTASGADTQYF
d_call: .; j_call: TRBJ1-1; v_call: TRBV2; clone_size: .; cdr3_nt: TGTGCCAGCAACCTGAACACTGAAGCTTTCTTT; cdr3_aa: CASNLNTEAFF
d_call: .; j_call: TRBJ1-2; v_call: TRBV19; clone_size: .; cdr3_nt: TGTGCCAGTAGTATTCGTGTGGGGCATTACTATGGCTACACCTTC; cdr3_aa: CASSIRVGHYYGYTF
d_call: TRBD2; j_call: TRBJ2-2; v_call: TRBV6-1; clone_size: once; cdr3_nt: TGTGCCAGCAGTGGGCTAGCGGGGGGGCAGACGAACACCGGGGAGCTGTTTTTT; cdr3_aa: CASSGLAGGQTNTGELFF
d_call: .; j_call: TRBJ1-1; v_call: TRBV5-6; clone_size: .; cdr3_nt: TGTGCCAGCAGCTTGGGGGACACTGAAGCTTTCTTT; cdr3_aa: CASSLGDTEAFF
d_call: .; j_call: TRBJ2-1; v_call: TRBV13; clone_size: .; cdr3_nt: TGTGCCAGCAGCTTATCGGGTGAGCAGTTCTTC; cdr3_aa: CASSLSGEQFF
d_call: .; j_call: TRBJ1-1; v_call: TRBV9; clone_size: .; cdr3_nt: TGTGCCAGCAGCCCCTCGGGGGCCCCGCGGGGGAACACTGAAGCTTTCTTT; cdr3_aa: CASSPSGAPRGNTEAFF
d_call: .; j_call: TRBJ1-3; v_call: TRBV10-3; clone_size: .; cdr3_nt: TGTGCCAGCACCGGGGGAAACACCATATATTTT; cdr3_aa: CASTGGNTIYF
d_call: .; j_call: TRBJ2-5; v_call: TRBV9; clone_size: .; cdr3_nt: TGTGCCAGCAGCCCCCGGGGGAGCGGGTTCGCAAACTGGGAGACCCAGTACTTC; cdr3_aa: CASSPRGSGFANWETQYF
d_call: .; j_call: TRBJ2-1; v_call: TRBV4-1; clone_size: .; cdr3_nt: TGCGCCAGCAGCCAAGAAGGTCCTCTTCGGAATGAGCAGTTCTTC; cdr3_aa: CASSQEGPLRNEQFF
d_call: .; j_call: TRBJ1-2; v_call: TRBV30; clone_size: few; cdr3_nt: TGTGCCTGGAGGGCGACTGGGGGATCCGGCTACACCTTC; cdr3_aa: CAWRATGGSGYTF